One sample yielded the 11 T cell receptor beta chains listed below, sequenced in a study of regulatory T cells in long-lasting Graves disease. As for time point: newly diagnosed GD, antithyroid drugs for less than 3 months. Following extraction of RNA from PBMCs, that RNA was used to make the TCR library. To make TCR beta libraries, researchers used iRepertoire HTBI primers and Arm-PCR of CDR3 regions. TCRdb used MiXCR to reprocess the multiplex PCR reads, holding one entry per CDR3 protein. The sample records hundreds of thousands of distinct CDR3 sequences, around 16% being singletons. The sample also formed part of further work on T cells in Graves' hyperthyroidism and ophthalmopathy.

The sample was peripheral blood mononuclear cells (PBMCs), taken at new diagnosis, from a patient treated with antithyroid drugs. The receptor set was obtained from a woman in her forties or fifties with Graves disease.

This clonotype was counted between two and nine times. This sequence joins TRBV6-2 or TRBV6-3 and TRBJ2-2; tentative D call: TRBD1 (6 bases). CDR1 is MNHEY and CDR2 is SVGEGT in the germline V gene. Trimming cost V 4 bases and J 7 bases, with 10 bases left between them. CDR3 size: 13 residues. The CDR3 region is CASSWGQGGELFF. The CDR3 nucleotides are TGTGCCAGCAGTTGGGGGCAAGGCGGGGAGCTGTTTTTT.

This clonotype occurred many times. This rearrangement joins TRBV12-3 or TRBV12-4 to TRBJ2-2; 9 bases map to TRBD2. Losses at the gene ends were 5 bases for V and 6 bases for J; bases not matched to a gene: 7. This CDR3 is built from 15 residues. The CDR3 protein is CASSPPGLASGELFF. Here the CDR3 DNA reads TGTGCCAGCAGTCCCCCGGGACTAGCATCCGGGGAGCTGTTTTTT.

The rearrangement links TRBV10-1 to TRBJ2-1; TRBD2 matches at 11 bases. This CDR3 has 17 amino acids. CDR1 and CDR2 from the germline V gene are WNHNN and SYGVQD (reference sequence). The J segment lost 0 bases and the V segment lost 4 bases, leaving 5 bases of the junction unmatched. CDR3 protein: CASSVAGGTSSYNEQFF. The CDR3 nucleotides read TGCGCCAGCAGTGTAGCGGGGGGGACGAGCTCCTACAATGAGCAGTTCTTC.

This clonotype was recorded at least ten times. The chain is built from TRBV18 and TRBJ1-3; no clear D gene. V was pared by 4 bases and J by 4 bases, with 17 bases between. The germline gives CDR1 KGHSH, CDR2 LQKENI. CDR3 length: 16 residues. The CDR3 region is CASSLDLLTSGNTIYF. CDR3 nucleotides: TGTGCCAGCTCACTGGACCTACTTACTTCAGGAAACACCATATATTTT.

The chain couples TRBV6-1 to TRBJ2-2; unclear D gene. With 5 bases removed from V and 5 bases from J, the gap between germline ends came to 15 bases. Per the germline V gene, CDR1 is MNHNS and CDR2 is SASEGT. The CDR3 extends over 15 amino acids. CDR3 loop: CASSSDGLLTGELFF. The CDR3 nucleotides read TGTGCCAGCAGTAGTGACGGGCTGCTTACCGGGGAGCTGTTTTTT.

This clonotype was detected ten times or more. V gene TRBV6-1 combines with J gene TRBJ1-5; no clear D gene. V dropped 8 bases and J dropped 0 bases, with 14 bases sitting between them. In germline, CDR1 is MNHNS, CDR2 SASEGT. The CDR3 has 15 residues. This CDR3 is CASAVSQDSNQPQHF. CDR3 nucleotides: TGTGCCAGCGCAGTTAGCCAGGATAGCAATCAGCCCCAGCATTTT.

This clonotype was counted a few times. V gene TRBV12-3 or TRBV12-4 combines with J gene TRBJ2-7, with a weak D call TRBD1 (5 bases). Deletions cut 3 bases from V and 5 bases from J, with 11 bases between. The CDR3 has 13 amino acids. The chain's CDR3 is CASSFRAFNEQYF. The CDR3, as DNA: TGTGCCAGCAGTTTCAGGGCGTTTAACGAGCAGTACTTC.

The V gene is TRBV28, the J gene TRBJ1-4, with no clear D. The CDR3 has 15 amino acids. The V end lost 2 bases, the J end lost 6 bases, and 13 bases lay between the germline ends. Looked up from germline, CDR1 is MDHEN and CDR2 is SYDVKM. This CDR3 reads CASSLGSSGYEKLFF. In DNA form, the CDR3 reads TGTGCCAGCAGTTTAGGAAGTTCGGGGTATGAAAAACTGTTTTTT.

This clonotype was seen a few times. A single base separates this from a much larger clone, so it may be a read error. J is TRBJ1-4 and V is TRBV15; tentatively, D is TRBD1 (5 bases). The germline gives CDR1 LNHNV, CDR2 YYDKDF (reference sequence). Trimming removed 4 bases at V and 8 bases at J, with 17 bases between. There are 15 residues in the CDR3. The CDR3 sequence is CATSTRPGGEEKLFF. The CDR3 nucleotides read TGTGCCACCAGCACCAGGCCCGGAGGGGAGGAAAAACTGTTTTTT. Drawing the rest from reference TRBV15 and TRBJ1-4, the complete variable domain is DAMVIQNPRYQVTQFGKPVTLSCSQTLNHNVMYWYQQKSSQAPKLLFHYYDKDFNNEADTPDNFQSRRPNTSFCFLDIRSPGLGDTAMYLCATSTRPGGEEKLFFGSGTQLSVL.

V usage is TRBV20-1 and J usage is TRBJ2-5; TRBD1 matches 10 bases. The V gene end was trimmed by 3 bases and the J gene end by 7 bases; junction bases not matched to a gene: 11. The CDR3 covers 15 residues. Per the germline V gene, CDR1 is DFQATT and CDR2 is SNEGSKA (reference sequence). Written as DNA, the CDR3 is TGCAGTGCTAGTCGGAGACAGGGGGCAAGGGGGACCCAGTACTTC. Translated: CSASRRQGARGTQYF.

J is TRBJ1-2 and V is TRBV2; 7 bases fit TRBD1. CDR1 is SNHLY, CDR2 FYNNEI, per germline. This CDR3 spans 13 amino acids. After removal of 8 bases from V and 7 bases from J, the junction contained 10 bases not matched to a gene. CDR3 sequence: CASSGGGASGYTF. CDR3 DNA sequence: TGTGCCAGCTCCGGAGGGGGCGCGAGTGGCTACACCTTC.